Listed below are T cell receptor beta chains from one sample, sequenced in a study of OX40 agonist ivuxolimab in advanced cancers. This table comes from immunoSEQ multiplex PCR, and its TCRdb copy is limited to in-frame clones, with some not included. The table has fewer than 70,000 clones, around 77% seen once; the top ten hold roughly 6.3%. The sequencing here drew on CD4+ or CD8+ T cells sorted from blood, taken in a trial of the OX40 agonist ivuxolimab. The receptors originated from an adult with an advanced solid tumor such as melanoma, head and neck, liver or kidney cancer. Each CDR3 is given with its conserved first and last residue. The order of the fields is clone size, CDR3 length, V gene, CDR3 protein. A clone size is listed for some rows: how often the clone was seen (once, few, many), or a class if it is expanded.

NA 12 TRBV27 CASSFQNGGYTF
few 15 TRBV28 CASSLLLAGRDTQYF
once 14 TRBV5-1 CASSLVGINYGYTF
NA 13 TRBV5-3 CARSSPQRGGAFF
once 12 TRBV6-5 CASSHRATEAFF
NA 16 TRBV29-1 CSVTWGSAANTGELFF
NA 15 TRBV27 CASRVGQSTNEKLFF
NA 13 TRBV5-1 CASSSDRDYGYTF
NA 12 TRBV29-1 CSVKGNGNTIYF
few 15 TRBV6-1 CASSGLAGPYNEQFF
once 18 TRBV5-1 CASSLGTGESSYNSPLHF
NA 15 TRBV14 CASSQYRRGDNEQFF
NA 15 TRBV5-1 CASSLYFSGANVLTF
NA 16 TRBV7-6 CASSPMVGTGGETQYF
NA 14 TRBV28 CASSLNTGFSPLHF
few 14 TRBV30 CAWSEWQGRNTIYF
NA 17 TRBV19 CASSILPGAVSNQPQHF
NA 15 TRBV6-1 CASSAGTGGRDTQYF
NA 16 TRBV5-4 CASSSTGTGGGDTQYF
NA 11 TRBV29-1 CSGFQGYGYTF
NA 19 TRBV28 CASKYITGRTLYSGNTIYF
NA 13 TRBV10-3 CAISLRGGETQYF
NA 13 TRBV28 CASRSTNTGELFF
NA 15 TRBV14 CASSPIATGRGEQYF
NA 14 TRBV7-2 CASGLAGGQETQYF
NA 12 TRBV10-3 CAISVGYYGYTF
once 11 TRBV7-6 CASSSGRKAFF
NA 15 TRBV9 CASSVTSGSFNEQFF
NA 14 TRBV28 CASSLRDRLYGYTF
NA 16 TRBV7-3 CASSSPWGSNTGELFF
NA 14 TRBV7-9 CASSLEGQGDGYTF
NA 18 TRBV6-1 CASSERGQVRSYNSPLHF
NA 15 TRBV6-5 CASRTGSSGANVLTF
NA 15 TRBV19 CASSRVAGGADTQYF
NA 14 TRBV7-8 CASSVPQGHTEAFF
once 13 TRBV9 CASSVLLADTQYF
NA 15 TRBV19 CASNDRGTYNSPLHF
NA 15 TRBV6-6 CASSPLTSGKETQYF
NA 13 TRBV11-2 CASSFGLAGEQYF
NA 13 TRBV7-9 CASSYPANGELFF
medium-sized 13 TRBV30 CAWSPGSAGIQYF
NA 13 TRBV6-5 CASSRQGGDEQYF
NA 14 TRBV27 CASSLTGEFQPQHF
NA 14 TRBV7-9 CASSLDIGQETQYF